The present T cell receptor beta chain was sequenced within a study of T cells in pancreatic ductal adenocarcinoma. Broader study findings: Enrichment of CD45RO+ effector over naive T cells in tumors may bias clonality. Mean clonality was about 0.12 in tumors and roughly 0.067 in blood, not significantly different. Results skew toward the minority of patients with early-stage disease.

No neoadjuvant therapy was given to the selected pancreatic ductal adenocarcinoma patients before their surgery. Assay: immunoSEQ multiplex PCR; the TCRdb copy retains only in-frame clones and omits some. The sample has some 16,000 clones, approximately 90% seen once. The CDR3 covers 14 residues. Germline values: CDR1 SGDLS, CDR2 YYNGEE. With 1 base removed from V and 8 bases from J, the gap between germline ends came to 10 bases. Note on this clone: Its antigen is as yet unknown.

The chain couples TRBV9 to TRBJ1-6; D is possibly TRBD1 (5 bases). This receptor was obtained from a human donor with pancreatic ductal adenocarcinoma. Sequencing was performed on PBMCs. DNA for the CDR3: TGTGCCAGCAGCGTAAGAACGGGGGATTCACCCCTCCACTTT. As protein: CASSVRTGDSPLHF.